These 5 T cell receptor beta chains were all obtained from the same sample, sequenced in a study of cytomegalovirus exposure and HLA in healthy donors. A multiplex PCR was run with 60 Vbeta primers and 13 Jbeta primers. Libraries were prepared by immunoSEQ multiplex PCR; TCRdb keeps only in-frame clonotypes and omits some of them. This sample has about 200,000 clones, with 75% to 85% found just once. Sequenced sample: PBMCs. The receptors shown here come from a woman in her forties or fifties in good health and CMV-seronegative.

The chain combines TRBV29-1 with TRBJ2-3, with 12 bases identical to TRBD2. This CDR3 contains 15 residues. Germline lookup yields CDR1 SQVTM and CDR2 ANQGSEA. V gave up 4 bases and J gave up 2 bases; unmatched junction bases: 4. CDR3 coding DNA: TGCAGCGTTGTTGGACTAGCGGGGATCACAGATACGCAGTATTTT. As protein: CSVVGLAGITDTQYF.

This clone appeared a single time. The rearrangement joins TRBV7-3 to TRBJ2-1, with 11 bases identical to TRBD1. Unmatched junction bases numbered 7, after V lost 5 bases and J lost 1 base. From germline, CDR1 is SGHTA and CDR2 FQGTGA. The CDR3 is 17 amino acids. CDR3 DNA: TGTGCCAGCAGCCACATTGGGACAGGGGGGTCCTACAATGAGCAGTTCTTC. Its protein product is CASSHIGTGGSYNEQFF.

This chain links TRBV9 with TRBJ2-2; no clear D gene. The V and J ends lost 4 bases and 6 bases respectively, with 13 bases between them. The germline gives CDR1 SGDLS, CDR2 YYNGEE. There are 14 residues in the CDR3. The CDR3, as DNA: TGTGCCAGCAGCTCAAGCTGGTCCCCCGGGGAGCTGTTTTTT. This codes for CASSSSWSPGELFF. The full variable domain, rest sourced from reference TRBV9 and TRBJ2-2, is DSGVTQTPKHLITATGQRVTLRCSPRSGDLSVYWYQQSLDQGLQFLIQYYNGEERAKGNILERFSAQQFPDLHSELNLSSLELGDSALYFCASSSSWSPGELFFGEGSRLTVL.

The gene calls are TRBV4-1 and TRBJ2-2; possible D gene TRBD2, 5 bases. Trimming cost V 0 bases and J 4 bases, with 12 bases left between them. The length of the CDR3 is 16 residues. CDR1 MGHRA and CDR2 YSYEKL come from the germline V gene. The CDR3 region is CASSQELGSPTGELFF. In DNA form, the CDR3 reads TGCGCCAGCAGCCAAGAACTGGGGAGTCCCACCGGGGAGCTGTTTTTT.

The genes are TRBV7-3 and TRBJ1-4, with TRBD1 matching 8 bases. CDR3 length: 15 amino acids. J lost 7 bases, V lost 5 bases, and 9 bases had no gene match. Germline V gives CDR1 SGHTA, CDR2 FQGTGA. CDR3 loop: CASSLTGGSSEKLFF. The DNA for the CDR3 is TGTGCCAGCAGCCTTACAGGGGGATCTTCTGAAAAACTGTTTTTT.